The 9 T cell receptor beta chains given below trace back to one sample, sequenced in a study of T cells in Graves' hyperthyroidism and ophthalmopathy. Authors of the study amplified TCR beta CDR3 regions from RNA transcripts. TCR CDR3 underwent first-round RT-PCR with the HTBI primer set. MiXCR, run by TCRdb on the multiplex PCR reads, gives a single entry per CDR3 protein. Of 360,000 or so distinct CDR3 sequences in the sample, roughly 15% are singletons; the top ten hold approximately 20%. Material: blood. The source is a woman aged 60-70 years with Graves' ophthalmopathy.

Of note for this clonotype: A much larger clone differs by one base, so this may be a read error. This sequence joins TRBV7-6 and TRBJ2-3; 9 bases map to TRBD2. The CDR3 spans 15 residues. CDR1 and CDR2 (germline): SGHVS, FNYEAQ. The CDR3 is CANSPEALAGDTQYF. DNA of the CDR3: TGTGCCAACAGCCCCGAGGCACTAGCGGGAGATACGCAGTATTTT.

This chain joins TRBV30 and TRBJ1-5; 7 bases line up with TRBD1. After removal of 4 bases from V and 11 bases from J, the junction contained 14 bases not matched to a gene. Germline V gene lookup returns CDR1 GTSNPN and CDR2 SVGIG (reference sequence). CDR3 length: 14 residues. The CDR3 sequence is CAWIEQGKSSTQHF. CDR3 coding DNA: TGTGCCTGGATAGAACAGGGGAAATCATCGACCCAGCATTTT.

The sample holds a few counts of this clonotype. This chain links TRBV24-1 with TRBJ2-2; TRBD2 matches 9 bases. The germline gives CDR1 KGHDR, CDR2 SFDVKD. The CDR3 spans 21 residues. Trimming cost V 4 bases and J 4 bases; bases outside gene matches: 21. The CDR3 spells CATSEEEQFGIRGRATGELFF. The CDR3 nucleotides are TGTGCCACCAGTGAGGAGGAACAGTTCGGGATTCGCGGGAGGGCCACCGGGGAGCTGTTTTTT.

About this clonotype: It may be a read error: a sequence one base away is much more abundant. J is TRBJ2-7 and V is TRBV2, with 10 positions matching TRBD2. Germline CDR1 is SNHLY and CDR2 is FYNNEI. V dropped 3 bases and J dropped 3; count of bases not matched to a gene: 2. The CDR3 sequence is 14 residues long. The CDR3 bases are TGTGCCAGCAGTGATACTAGCGGGAACTACGAGCAGTACTTC. It yields the protein CASSDTSGNYEQYF.

The chain uses TRBV19 and TRBJ1-5; the D is unclear. V was shortened by 6 bases and J by 8 bases, with 11 bases between the two germline ends. The germline V gene has CDR1 LNHDA and CDR2 SQIVND (reference sequence). The CDR3 contains 12 residues. The CDR3, as DNA: TGTGCCAGTAGCCGCCAAGGGAAGCCCCAGCATTTT. This codes for CASSRQGKPQHF. The entire variable domain, with the rest obtained from reference TRBV19 and TRBJ1-5, is as follows: DGGITQSPKYLFRKEGQNVTLSCEQNLNHDAMYWYRQDPGQGLRLIYYSQIVNDFQKGDIAEGYSVSREKKESFPLTVTSAQKNPTAFYLCASSRQGKPQHFGDGTRLSIL.

This clonotype appeared many times. The rearrangement uses TRBV7-2 and TRBJ2-3; 10 bases map to TRBD2. The CDR3 has 14 residues. Germline V lookup: CDR1 SGHTA, CDR2 FQGNSA. Losses at the gene ends were 2 bases for V and 10 bases for J; bases not matched to a gene: 6. The CDR3 sequence is CASSLKLAGSAQYF. The CDR3, as DNA: TGTGCCAGCAGCTTAAAACTAGCGGGATCGGCGCAGTATTTT. Using reference TRBV7-2 and TRBJ2-3 for the parts outside the CDR3, the full variable domain is GAGVSQSPSNKVTEKGKDVELRCDPISGHTALYWYRQSLGQGLEFLIYFQGNSAPDKSGLPSDRFSAERTGGSVSTLTIQRTQQEDSAVYLCASSLKLAGSAQYFGPGTRLTVL.

This clonotype was observed many times. V gene TRBV11-2 combines with J gene TRBJ2-2; D is perhaps TRBD2 (6 bases). Germline lookup yields CDR1 SGHAT and CDR2 FQNNGV. This CDR3 contains 13 residues. V was pared by 1 base and J by 13 bases, with 13 bases between. The CDR3 loop reads CASSLAQGLGLFF. CDR3 in DNA: TGTGCCAGCAGCTTAGCCCAGGGACTGGGGCTGTTTTTT.

The rearrangement joins TRBV5-6 to TRBJ2-6; 9 bases are a match to TRBD1. CDR1 SGHDT and CDR2 YYEEEE come from the germline V gene. This CDR3 contains 20 residues. Trimming cost V 0 bases and J 1 base; bases outside gene matches: 11. The CDR3 sequence is CASSLDYWDRVGSGANVLTF. The CDR3 DNA reads as TGTGCCAGCAGCTTGGATTATTGGGACAGGGTTGGGTCTGGGGCCAACGTCCTGACTTTC.

The rearrangement uses TRBV15 and TRBJ1-5, with 12 bases that match TRBD1. Germline CDR1 is LNHNV and CDR2 is YYDKDF (reference sequence). There are 17 residues in the CDR3. With 3 bases clipped from V and 4 bases from J, the junction kept 7 bases outside the gene matches. Here the CDR3 DNA reads TGTGCCACCAGCAGGGGGGACAGGGGGCAAAGAAATCAGCCCCAGCATTTT. Amino acids: CATSRGDRGQRNQPQHF. Full variable domain (outside the CDR3, taken from reference TRBV15 and TRBJ1-5): DAMVIQNPRYQVTQFGKPVTLSCSQTLNHNVMYWYQQKSSQAPKLLFHYYDKDFNNEADTPDNFQSRRPNTSFCFLDIRSPGLGDTAMYLCATSRGDRGQRNQPQHFGDGTRLSIL.